One sample yielded the 25 T cell receptor beta chains listed below, sequenced in a study of blood T cell repertoires in COVID-19. Sequenced by immunoSEQ multiplex PCR; TCRdb stores in-frame clones only, minus some. Found here are 270,000 or so clones, about nine tenths of them singletons; the top ten hold approximately 4%. Material for sequencing was PBMCs or T cells enriched from blood (not recorded which). These receptors all come from a woman aged 30 to 39 with acute COVID-19.

In its sample, this clone was seen once. This chain links TRBV27 with TRBJ1-2, with D maybe TRBD1 (5 bases). This CDR3 spans 13 amino acids. Germline CDR1 reads MNHEY; CDR2 reads SMNVEV (reference sequence). Trimming shortened V by 4 bases and J by 3 bases, and 9 bases separated the two germline ends. The CDR3 region is CASSSQAYYGYTF. The CDR3 DNA follows: TGTGCCAGCAGTTCACAGGCCTACTATGGCTACACCTTC.

The V gene is TRBV3-1 (or the pseudogene TRBV3-2), the J gene TRBJ2-7, with 9 bases fitting TRBD1. The CDR3 covers 15 residues. From germline, CDR1 is LGHDT and CDR2 YNNKEL (reference sequence). V lost 6 bases, J lost 3 bases, and 9 bases stayed unmatched. The DNA for the CDR3 is TGTGCCAGCAGAACCGACTCGGGACAGGGCTACGAGCAGTACTTC. Translating gives CASRTDSGQGYEQYF.

The chain has TRBV3-1 (or the pseudogene TRBV3-2) and TRBJ1-3; the match to TRBD1 covers 7 bases. CDR1 and CDR2 (germline): LGHDT, YNNKEL (reference sequence). Germline trimming cut 6 bases from V and 2 bases from J; bases unmatched to any gene: 7. This CDR3 comprises 15 residues. CDR3 sequence (DNA): TGTGCCAGCAGGCAACAGGGGACCCCTGGAAACACCATATATTTT. Translation gives CASRQQGTPGNTIYF.

This clone was counted only a few times. CDR3 protein: CAISTGRSEQYF. The CDR3 nucleotides read TGTGCCATCAGTACAGGGAGATCCGAGCAGTACTTC. The chain carries TRBV10-3 and TRBJ2-7, with a possible D match to TRBD1 (6 bases). The CDR3 spans 12 residues. Per germline, CDR1 ENHRY and CDR2 SYGVKD. Trimming left V 5 bases short and J 6 bases short, with 11 bases between.

CDR3 sequence reads: CSVEKVAGMGNTQYF. The CDR3 DNA sequence: TGCAGCGTTGAGAAGGTAGCGGGAATGGGGAATACGCAGTATTTT. The V call is TRBV29-1, the J call TRBJ2-3, with TRBD2 matching 8 bases. The CDR3 consists of 15 residues. In germline, CDR1 is SQVTM, CDR2 ANQGSEA. The V gene end was trimmed by 3 bases and the J gene end by 7 bases; junction bases not matched to a gene: 12.

V gene TRBV27 combines with J gene TRBJ1-4; a weak D match, TRBD1 (5 bases). V was trimmed by 5 bases and J by 4 bases, leaving 14 bases between them. Germline CDR1 and CDR2: MNHEY and SMNVEV (reference sequence). The CDR3 sequence is 15 residues long. CDR3 in amino acids: CASSPNDRRNEKLFF. Written as DNA, the CDR3 is TGTGCCAGCAGTCCCAACGACAGACGTAATGAAAAACTGTTTTTT. The whole variable domain, remainder taken from reference TRBV27 and TRBJ1-4, is EAQVTQNPRYLITVTGKKLTVTCSQNMNHEYMSWYRQDPGLGLRQIYYSMNVEVTDKGDVPEGYKVSRKEKRNFPLILESPSPNQTSLYFCASSPNDRRNEKLFFGSGTQLSVL.

This chain links TRBV6-5 with TRBJ1-5, with no clear D. Germline values: CDR1 MNHEY, CDR2 SVGAGI. Deletions cut 2 bases from V and 4 bases from J, with 6 bases between. The CDR3 sequence is 13 residues long. The CDR3: CASSYTSNQPQHF. The CDR3 region has the DNA TGTGCCAGCAGTTACACTTCTAATCAGCCCCAGCATTTT.

The chain employs TRBV11-2 and TRBJ2-7; 10 nucleotides align to TRBD2. The trim removed 7 bases at V and 4 bases at J, leaving 7 bases unmatched. The CDR3 has 14 amino acids. Germline V gene data show CDR1 as SGHAT and CDR2 as FQNNGV. CDR3 nucleotides: TGTGCCAGCACCGCGGTAGCGGGAGGATACGAGCAGTACTTC. Translated: CASTAVAGGYEQYF.

The chain joins TRBV16 to TRBJ1-2, with D tentatively TRBD1 (6 bases). The V end was cut by 10 bases, the J end by 3 bases, with 18 bases between. Germline CDR1 is KGHSY and CDR2 is FQNENV. The CDR3 has 14 residues. Written as DNA, the CDR3 is TGTGCCACCCGCGGACGCCCAGGGGACTATGGCTACACCTTC. Protein: CATRGRPGDYGYTF.

This clone was picked up a small number of times. This chain links TRBV6-5 with TRBJ1-3; the D is unclear. Trimming shortened V by 6 bases and J by 7 bases, and 10 bases separated the two germline ends. The CDR3 has 12 residues. Germline V gene data show CDR1 as MNHEY and CDR2 as SVGAGI. CDR3 amino acids: CASRNSGNTIYF. The CDR3 DNA sequence: TGTGCCAGCAGGAACTCCGGGAACACCATATATTTT.

The J gene is TRBJ2-3, the V gene TRBV18; 9 bases map to TRBD1. Germline CDR1 is KGHSH and CDR2 is LQKENI. Trimming took 0 bases from V and 4 from J; bases not matched to a gene: 2. The CDR3 runs 15 residues. The CDR3 sequence is CASSPPDRGSDTQYF. The CDR3 nucleotides read TGTGCCAGCTCACCACCGGACAGGGGTTCAGATACGCAGTATTTT.

This chain uses TRBV28 with TRBJ1-5; tentative D call: TRBD1 (6 bases). The CDR3 consists of 14 residues. Germline V gene lookup returns CDR1 MDHEN and CDR2 SYDVKM. With 10 bases removed from V and 4 bases from J, the gap between germline ends came to 17 bases. The DNA of the CDR3 is TGTGCCATACAATTACAGGGTCGGAATCAGCCCCAGCATTTT. Its protein is CAIQLQGRNQPQHF.

V usage is TRBV10-3 and J usage is TRBJ2-7; 7 positions match TRBD2. Germline assignment: CDR1 ENHRY and CDR2 SYGVKD. This CDR3 has 15 amino acids. The ends lost 0 bases at V and 6 bases at J; junction bases unmatched: 8. The CDR3 DNA sequence: TGTGCCATCAGTGAGTCTCTGATGGGCGGGAGCGAGCAGTACTTC. Protein product: CAISESLMGGSEQYF.

In its sample, this clone was seen once. The chain recombines TRBV5-1 with TRBJ1-2, with 7 bases lining up with TRBD1. Trimming removed 4 bases from V and 8 bases from J; junction bases left unmatched: 8. The CDR3 is 13 residues long. Germline V gene lookup returns CDR1 SGHRS and CDR2 YFSETQ. CDR3 sequence reads: CASSLTGTEGYTF. The CDR3 coding sequence is TGCGCCAGCAGCCTGACAGGGACTGAAGGCTACACCTTC.

This chain uses TRBV13 with TRBJ2-7; 10 bases are shared with TRBD1. Germline values: CDR1 PRHDT, CDR2 FYEKMQ (reference sequence). V was clipped by 2 bases and J by 2 bases; unmatched bases: 6. The CDR3 spans 16 residues. The chain's CDR3 is CASSLTTGTGAYEQYF. The DNA for the CDR3 is TGTGCCAGCAGCTTAACCACCGGGACAGGGGCCTACGAGCAGTACTTC. Looking up the rest from reference TRBV13 and TRBJ2-7 gives the full variable domain: AAGVIQSPRHLIKEKRETATLKCYPIPRHDTVYWYQQGPGQDPQFLISFYEKMQSDKGSIPDRFSAQQFSDYHSELNMSSLELGDSALYFCASSLTTGTGAYEQYFGPGTRLTVT.

The chain combines TRBV30 with TRBJ1-6; D is ambiguous. Trimming removed 3 bases from V and 0 bases from J, with 9 bases in between. The length of the CDR3 is 15 residues. Germline V lookup: CDR1 GTSNPN, CDR2 SVGIG (reference sequence). CDR3 loop: CAWRGERSYNSPLHF. The CDR3 DNA reads as TGTGCCTGGAGGGGAGAACGCTCCTATAATTCACCCCTCCACTTT. The full variable domain, its missing parts supplied by reference TRBV30 and TRBJ1-6, is SQTIHQWPATLVQPVGSPLSLECTVEGTSNPNLYWYRQAAGRGLQLLFYSVGIGQISSEVPQNLSASRPQDRQFILSSKKLLLSDSGFYLCAWRGERSYNSPLHFGNGTRLTVT.

V usage is TRBV6-5 and J usage is TRBJ2-7; 8 nucleotides match TRBD1. The CDR3 extends over 15 amino acids. Germline V gene lookup returns CDR1 MNHEY and CDR2 SVGAGI. After removal of 5 bases from V and 4 bases from J, the junction contained 10 bases not matched to a gene. The CDR3: CASSQTGQGGYEQYF. CDR3 bases: TGTGCCAGCAGTCAGACCGGACAGGGTGGGTACGAGCAGTACTTC.

V gene TRBV7-6 combines with J gene TRBJ2-1, with 10 bases lining up with TRBD2. The CDR3 is 17 amino acids. The germline CDR1 and CDR2 sequences are SGHVS and FNYEAQ. Losses at the gene ends were 2 bases for V and 6 bases for J; bases not matched to a gene: 10. The CDR3 DNA sequence: TGTGCCAGCAGCTTACTAGCGGGAGTGGGTATGGGCAATGAGCAGTTCTTC. Its protein product is CASSLLAGVGMGNEQFF.

The chain combines TRBV9 with TRBJ2-6, with 11 nucleotides matching TRBD2. The CDR3 loop spans 16 amino acids. Germline CDR1 SGDLS, CDR2 YYNGEE. Trimming cost V 6 bases and J 0 bases; bases outside gene matches: 2. Here the CDR3 DNA reads TGTGCCAGCACCGGGACTAGCGGCTCTGGGGCCAACGTCCTGACTTTC. Its translation: CASTGTSGSGANVLTF. The full variable domain, with the rest looked up from reference TRBV9 and TRBJ2-6, is DSGVTQTPKHLITATGQRVTLRCSPRSGDLSVYWYQQSLDQGLQFLIQYYNGEERAKGNILERFSAQQFPDLHSELNLSSLELGDSALYFCASTGTSGSGANVLTFGAGSRLTVL.

The chain uses TRBV5-1 and TRBJ2-5, with 9 bases that match TRBD1. The length of the CDR3 is 17 residues. Germline lookup yields CDR1 SGHRS and CDR2 YFSETQ. V lost 4 bases to trimming and J lost 4 bases; unmatched junction nucleotides: 14. The CDR3 coding sequence is TGCGCCAGCAGCCTACCGAGACAGGGACAGGGCGGAGAGACCCAGTACTTC. Protein sequence: CASSLPRQGQGGETQYF.

This chain connects TRBV6-5 to TRBJ1-1; D might be TRBD1 (6 bases). Germline V gene sequence: CDR1 MNHEY, CDR2 SVGAGI. This CDR3 contains 13 residues. Trimming left V 2 bases short and J 4 bases short, with 8 bases between. The CDR3 DNA reads as TGTGCCAGCAGTTACGTAGGGGGCACTGAAGCTTTCTTT. Encoded protein: CASSYVGGTEAFF.

The chain couples TRBV25-1 to TRBJ1-6; no clear D. The ends were cut back, 7 bases at V and 0 bases at J, with 7 bases in the middle. CDR1 and CDR2 (germline): MGHDK, SYGVNS. CDR3 length equals 14 residues. CDR3 region: CASTQSSYNSPLHF. The CDR3 DNA sequence: TGTGCCAGCACACAGAGCTCCTATAATTCACCCCTCCACTTT.

This rearrangement joins TRBV24-1 to TRBJ2-3; TRBD2 is a possible D gene (5 bases). Trimming cost V 2 bases and J 4 bases, with 12 bases left between them. CDR1 is KGHDR, CDR2 SFDVKD, per germline. There are 15 residues in the CDR3. DNA of the CDR3: TGTGCCACCAGTGATTCCCGCGGGCCCTCAGATACGCAGTATTTT. The encoded protein is CATSDSRGPSDTQYF.

The rearrangement links TRBV19 to TRBJ2-7, with 10 bases aligning to TRBD2. This CDR3 contains 15 residues. After removal of 6 bases from V and 4 bases from J, the junction contained 9 bases not matched to a gene. The germline V gene has CDR1 LNHDA and CDR2 SQIVND (reference sequence). CDR3 in amino acids: CASSLLAGEGYEQYF. The CDR3 coding sequence is TGTGCCAGTAGCCTGCTAGCGGGAGAGGGTTACGAGCAGTACTTC.

The chain recombines TRBV27 with TRBJ2-7; 8 positions match TRBD1. Germline V gene data show CDR1 as MNHEY and CDR2 as SMNVEV (reference sequence). V shed 3 bases and J 4 bases; nucleotides not matched to a gene: 5. The CDR3 contains 14 residues. CDR3 bases: TGTGCCAGCAGTTTCGGCAGGGGGCCATACGAGCAGTACTTC. Translation gives CASSFGRGPYEQYF.